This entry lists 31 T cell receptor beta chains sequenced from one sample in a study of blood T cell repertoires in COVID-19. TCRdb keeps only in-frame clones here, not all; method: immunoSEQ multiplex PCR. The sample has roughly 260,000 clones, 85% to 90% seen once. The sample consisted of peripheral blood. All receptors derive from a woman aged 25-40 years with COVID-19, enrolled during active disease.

CDR3 sequence: CASSFQGDQPQHF. CDR3 nucleotides: TGTGCCAGCAGTTTCCAGGGGGATCAGCCCCAGCATTTT. The rearrangement uses TRBV25-1 and TRBJ1-5; 7 bases line up with TRBD1. The CDR3 sequence is 13 residues long. Germline V CDR1 and CDR2: MGHDK, SYGVNS. V trimming: 5 bases; J trimming: 5 bases; junction bases outside the gene matches: 3.

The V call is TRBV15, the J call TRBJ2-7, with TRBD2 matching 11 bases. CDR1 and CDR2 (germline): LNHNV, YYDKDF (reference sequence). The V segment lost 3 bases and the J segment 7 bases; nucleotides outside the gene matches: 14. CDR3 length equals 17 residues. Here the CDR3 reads CATSSKIRLAGGGEQYF. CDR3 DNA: TGTGCCACCAGCAGCAAAATACGGCTAGCGGGAGGAGGTGAGCAGTACTTC.

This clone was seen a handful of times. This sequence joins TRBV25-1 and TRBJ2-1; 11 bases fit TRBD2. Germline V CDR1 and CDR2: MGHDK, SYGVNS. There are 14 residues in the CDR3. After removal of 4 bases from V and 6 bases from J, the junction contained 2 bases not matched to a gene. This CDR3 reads CASSVAGGSNEQFF. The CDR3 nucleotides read TGTGCCAGCAGTGTAGCGGGAGGGAGCAATGAGCAGTTCTTC.

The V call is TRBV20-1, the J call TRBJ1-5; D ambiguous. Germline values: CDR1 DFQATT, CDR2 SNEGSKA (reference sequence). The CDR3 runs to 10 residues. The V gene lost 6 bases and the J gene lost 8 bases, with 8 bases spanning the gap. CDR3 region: CSAGREPQHF. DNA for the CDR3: TGCAGTGCAGGGCGGGAGCCCCAGCATTTT.

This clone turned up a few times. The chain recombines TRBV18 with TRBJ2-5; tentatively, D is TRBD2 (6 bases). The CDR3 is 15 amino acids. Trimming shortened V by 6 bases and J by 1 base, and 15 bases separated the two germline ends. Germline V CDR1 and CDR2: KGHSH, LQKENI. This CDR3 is CASSASGLSQETQYF. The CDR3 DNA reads TGTGCCAGCTCCGCCTCGGGACTTTCCCAAGAGACCCAGTACTTC.

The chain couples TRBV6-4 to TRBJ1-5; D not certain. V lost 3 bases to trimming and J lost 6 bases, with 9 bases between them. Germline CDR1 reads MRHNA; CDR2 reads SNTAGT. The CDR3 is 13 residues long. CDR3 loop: CASSETGGQPQHF. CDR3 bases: TGTGCCAGCAGTGAAACGGGTGGTCAGCCCCAGCATTTT.

The CDR3 region has the DNA TGTGCCAGCAGTTCCAGACTGTTCGAGCAGTACTTC. This encodes CASSSRLFEQYF. V gene TRBV28 combines with J gene TRBJ2-7; D not certain. The CDR3 consists of 12 residues. Per the germline V gene, CDR1 is MDHEN and CDR2 is SYDVKM. Trimming removed 4 bases at V and 6 bases at J, with 10 bases between.

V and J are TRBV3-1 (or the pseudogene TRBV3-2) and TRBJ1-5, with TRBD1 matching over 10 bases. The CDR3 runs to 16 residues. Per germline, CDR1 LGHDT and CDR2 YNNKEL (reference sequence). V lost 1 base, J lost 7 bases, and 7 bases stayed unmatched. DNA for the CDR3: TGTGCCAGCAGCCAAGGGACAGGGGGGACTGGGCAGCCCCAGCATTTT. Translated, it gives CASSQGTGGTGQPQHF.

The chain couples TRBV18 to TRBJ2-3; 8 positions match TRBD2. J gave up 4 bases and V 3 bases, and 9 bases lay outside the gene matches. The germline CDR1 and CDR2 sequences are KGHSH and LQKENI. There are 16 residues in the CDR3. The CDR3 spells CASSPGHSGTSDTQYF. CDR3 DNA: TGTGCCAGCTCACCGGGGCATAGCGGGACCTCAGATACGCAGTATTTT.

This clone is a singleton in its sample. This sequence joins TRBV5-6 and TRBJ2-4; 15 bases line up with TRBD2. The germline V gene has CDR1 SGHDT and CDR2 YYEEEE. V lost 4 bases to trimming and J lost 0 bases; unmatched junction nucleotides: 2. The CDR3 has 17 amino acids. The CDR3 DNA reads TGTGCCAGCAGCGGGGGACTAGCGGGAGGAGCCAAAAACATTCAGTACTTC. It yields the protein CASSGGLAGGAKNIQYF.

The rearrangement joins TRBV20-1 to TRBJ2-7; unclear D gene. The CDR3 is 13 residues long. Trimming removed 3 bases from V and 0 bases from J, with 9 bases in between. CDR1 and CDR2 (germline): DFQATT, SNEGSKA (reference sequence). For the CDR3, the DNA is TGCAGTGCTAGTTCTGAGATCTCCTACGAGCAGTACTTC. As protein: CSASSEISYEQYF.

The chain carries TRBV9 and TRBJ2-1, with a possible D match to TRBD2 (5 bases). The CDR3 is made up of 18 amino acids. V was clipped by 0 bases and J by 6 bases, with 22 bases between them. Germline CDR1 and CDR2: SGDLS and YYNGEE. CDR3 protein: CASSVENWESVPLNEQFF. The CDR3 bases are TGTGCCAGCAGCGTAGAGAACTGGGAGTCTGTACCCCTCAATGAGCAGTTCTTC.

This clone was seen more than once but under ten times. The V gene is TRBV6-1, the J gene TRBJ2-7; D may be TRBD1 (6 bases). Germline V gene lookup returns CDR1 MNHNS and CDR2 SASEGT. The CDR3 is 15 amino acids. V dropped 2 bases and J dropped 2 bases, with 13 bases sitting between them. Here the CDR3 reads CASSEFRGPPYEQYF. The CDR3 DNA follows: TGTGCCAGCAGTGAATTCAGGGGCCCCCCCTACGAGCAGTACTTC.

The CDR3: CATSPGTSGSDEQFF. The CDR3 nucleotides read TGTGCCACCAGCCCCGGGACTAGCGGGAGCGATGAGCAGTTCTTC. The chain carries TRBV24-1 and TRBJ2-1, with 14 bases fitting TRBD2. The V gene's germline CDR1 is KGHDR and CDR2 SFDVKD. The CDR3 is made up of 15 amino acids. V lost 7 bases and J lost 8; bases outside the gene matches: 6.

CDR3 nucleotides: TGTGCCAGCAGTACCGGGGGTCGGAACACTGAAGCTTTCTTT. Translated: CASSTGGRNTEAFF. This chain links TRBV5-4 with TRBJ1-1; weak D call: TRBD1 (5 bases). CDR1 and CDR2 (germline): SGHNT, YYREEE (reference sequence). The V end was cut by 5 bases, the J end by 1 base, with 12 bases between. This CDR3 is built from 14 residues.

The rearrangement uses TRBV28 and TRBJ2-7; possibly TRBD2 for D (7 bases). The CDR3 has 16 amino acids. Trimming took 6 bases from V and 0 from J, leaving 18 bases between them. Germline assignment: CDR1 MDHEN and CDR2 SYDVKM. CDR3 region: CASRGSSGTSSYEQYF. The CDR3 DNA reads TGTGCCAGCAGGGGGTCAAGCGGGACAAGCTCCTACGAGCAGTACTTC.

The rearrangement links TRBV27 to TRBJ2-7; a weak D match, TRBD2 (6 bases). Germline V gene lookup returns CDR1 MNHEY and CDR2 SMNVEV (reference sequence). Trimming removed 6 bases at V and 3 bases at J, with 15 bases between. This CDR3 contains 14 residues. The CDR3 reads CASRLAGPNYEQYF. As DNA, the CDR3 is TGTGCCAGCAGGTTGGCGGGACCTAACTACGAGCAGTACTTC.

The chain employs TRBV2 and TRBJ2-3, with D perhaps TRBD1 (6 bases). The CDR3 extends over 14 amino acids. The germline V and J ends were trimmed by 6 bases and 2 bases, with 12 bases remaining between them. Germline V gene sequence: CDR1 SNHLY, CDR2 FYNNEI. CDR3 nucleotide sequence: TGTGCCAGCAGGGGGGACACCAACACAGATACGCAGTATTTT. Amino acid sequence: CASRGDTNTDTQYF.

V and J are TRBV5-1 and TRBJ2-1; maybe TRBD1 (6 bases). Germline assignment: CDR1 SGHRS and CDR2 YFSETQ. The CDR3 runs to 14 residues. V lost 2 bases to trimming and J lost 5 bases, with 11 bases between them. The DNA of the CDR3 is TGCGCCAGCAGCTTAAGGACAGCAAACAATGAGCAGTTCTTC. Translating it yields CASSLRTANNEQFF.

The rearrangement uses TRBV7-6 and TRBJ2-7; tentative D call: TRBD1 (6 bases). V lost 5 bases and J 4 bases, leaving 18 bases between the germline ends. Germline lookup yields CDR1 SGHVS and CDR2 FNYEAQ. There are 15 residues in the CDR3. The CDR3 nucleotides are TGTGCCAGCAGCCCCCGAGGGGGTTACAATTACGAGCAGTACTTC. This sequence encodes CASSPRGGYNYEQYF. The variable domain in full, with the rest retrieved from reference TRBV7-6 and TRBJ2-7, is GAGVSQSPRYKVTKRGQDVALRCDPISGHVSLYWYRQALGQGPEFLTYFNYEAQQDKSGLPNDRFSAERPEGSISTLTIQRTEQRDSAMYRCASSPRGGYNYEQYFGPGTRLTVT.

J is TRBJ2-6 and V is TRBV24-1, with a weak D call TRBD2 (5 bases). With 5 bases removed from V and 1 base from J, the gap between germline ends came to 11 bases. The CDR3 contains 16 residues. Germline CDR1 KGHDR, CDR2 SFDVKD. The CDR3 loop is CATSGTSSSGANVLTF. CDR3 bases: TGTGCCACCAGTGGGACTTCCAGTTCTGGGGCCAACGTCCTGACTTTC.

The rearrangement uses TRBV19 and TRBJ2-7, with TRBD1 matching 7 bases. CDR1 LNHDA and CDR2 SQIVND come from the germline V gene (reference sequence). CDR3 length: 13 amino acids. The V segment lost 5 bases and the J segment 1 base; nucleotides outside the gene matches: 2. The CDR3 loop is CASSAGGSYEQYF. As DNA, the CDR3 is TGTGCCAGTAGTGCAGGGGGATCCTACGAGCAGTACTTC.

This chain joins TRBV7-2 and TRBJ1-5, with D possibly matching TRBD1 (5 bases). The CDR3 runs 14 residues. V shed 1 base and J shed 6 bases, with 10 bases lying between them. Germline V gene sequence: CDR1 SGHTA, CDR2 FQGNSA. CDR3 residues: CASSLVGGGQPQHF. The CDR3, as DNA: TGTGCCAGCAGCTTAGTGGGGGGGGGTCAGCCCCAGCATTTT.

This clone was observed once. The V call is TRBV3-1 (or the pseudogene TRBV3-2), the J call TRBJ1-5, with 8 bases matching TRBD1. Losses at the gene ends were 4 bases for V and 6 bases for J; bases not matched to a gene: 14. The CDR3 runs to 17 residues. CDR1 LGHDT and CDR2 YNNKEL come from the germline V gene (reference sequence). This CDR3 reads CASSPYPGQGGTQPQHF. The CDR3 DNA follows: TGTGCCAGCAGCCCGTACCCCGGACAGGGTGGCACTCAGCCCCAGCATTTT.

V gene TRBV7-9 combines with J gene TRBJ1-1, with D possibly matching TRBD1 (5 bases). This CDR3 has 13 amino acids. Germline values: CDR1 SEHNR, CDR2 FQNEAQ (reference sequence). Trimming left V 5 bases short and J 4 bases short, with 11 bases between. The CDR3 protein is CASSSREGTEAFF. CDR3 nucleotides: TGTGCCAGCAGCAGCAGGGAGGGCACTGAAGCTTTCTTT.

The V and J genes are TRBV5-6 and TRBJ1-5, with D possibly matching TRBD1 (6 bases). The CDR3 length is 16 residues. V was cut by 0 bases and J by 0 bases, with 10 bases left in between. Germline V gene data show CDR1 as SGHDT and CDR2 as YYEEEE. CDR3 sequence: CASSLAGQYSNQPQHF. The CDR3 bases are TGTGCCAGCAGCTTGGCCGGACAGTATAGCAATCAGCCCCAGCATTTT.

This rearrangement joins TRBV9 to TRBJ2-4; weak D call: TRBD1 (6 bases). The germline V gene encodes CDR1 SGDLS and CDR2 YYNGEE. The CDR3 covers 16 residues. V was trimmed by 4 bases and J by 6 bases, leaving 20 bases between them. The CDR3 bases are TGTGCCAGCAGCCCAACCCCAGGGGTTATGGGAAACATTCAGTACTTC. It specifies CASSPTPGVMGNIQYF.

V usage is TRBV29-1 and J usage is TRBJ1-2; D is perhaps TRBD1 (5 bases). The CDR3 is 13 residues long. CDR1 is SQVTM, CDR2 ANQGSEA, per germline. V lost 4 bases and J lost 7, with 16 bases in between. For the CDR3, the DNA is TGCAGCGTTGTGATTGGGCAGGGCCTTGGCTACACCTTC. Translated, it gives CSVVIGQGLGYTF.

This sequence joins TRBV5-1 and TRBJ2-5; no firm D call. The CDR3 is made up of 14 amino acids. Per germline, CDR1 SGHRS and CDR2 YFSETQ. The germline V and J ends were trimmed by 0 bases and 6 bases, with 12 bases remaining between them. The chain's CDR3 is CASSLVPDWQTQYF. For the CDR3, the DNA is TGCGCCAGCAGCTTGGTGCCAGACTGGCAGACCCAGTACTTC. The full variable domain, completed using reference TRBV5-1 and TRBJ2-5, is KAGVTQTPRYLIKTRGQQVTLSCSPISGHRSVSWYQQTPGQGLQFLFEYFSETQRNKGNFPGRFSGRQFSNSRSEMNVSTLELGDSALYLCASSLVPDWQTQYFGPGTRLLVL.

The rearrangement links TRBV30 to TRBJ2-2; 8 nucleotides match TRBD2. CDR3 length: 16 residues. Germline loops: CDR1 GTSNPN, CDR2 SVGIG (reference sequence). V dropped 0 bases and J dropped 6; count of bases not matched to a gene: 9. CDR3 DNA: TGTGCCTGGAGTGTAGGCGTAGCGGGATACTCCGGGGAGCTGTTTTTT. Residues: CAWSVGVAGYSGELFF.

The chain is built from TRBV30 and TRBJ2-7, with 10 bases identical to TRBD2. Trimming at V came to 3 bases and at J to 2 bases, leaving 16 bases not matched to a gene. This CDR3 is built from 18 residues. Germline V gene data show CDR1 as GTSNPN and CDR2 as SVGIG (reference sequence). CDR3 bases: TGTGCCTGGAGGGGGAGGTCTGCGACTAGCGGGCCCGCCTACGAGCAGTACTTC. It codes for CAWRGRSATSGPAYEQYF.